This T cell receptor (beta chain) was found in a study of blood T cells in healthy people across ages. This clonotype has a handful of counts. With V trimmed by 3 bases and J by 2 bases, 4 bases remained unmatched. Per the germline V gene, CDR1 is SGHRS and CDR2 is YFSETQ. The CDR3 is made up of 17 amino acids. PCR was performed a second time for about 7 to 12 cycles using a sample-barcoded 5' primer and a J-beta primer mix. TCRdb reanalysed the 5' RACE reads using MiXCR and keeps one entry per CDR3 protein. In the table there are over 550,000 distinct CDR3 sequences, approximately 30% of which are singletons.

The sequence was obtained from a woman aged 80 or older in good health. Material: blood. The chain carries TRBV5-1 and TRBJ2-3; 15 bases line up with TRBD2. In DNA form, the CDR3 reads TGCGCCAGCAGCTCGGGGACTAGCGGGGGGCTCACAGATACGCAGTATTTT. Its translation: CASSSGTSGGLTDTQYF.